This section outlines one T cell receptor (beta chain) sequence together with its context. Its antigen is currently unknown. The data derive from a study of cytomegalovirus exposure and HLA in healthy donors. Per germline, CDR1 MNHEY and CDR2 SMNVEV (reference sequence). V lost 5 bases, J lost 3 bases, and 11 bases stayed unmatched. The CDR3 consists of 16 residues. Study conclusions and caveats: As a later analysis showed, a missense DCLRE1C variant was linked to trimming of TCR beta V- and J-genes.

Primers: 60 Vbeta forward and 13 Jbeta reverse. Data came from immunoSEQ multiplex PCR; TCRdb stores just in-frame clones and leaves some out. The repertoire holds roughly 140,000 clones, with 70% to 75% as singletons. The V and J genes are TRBV27 and TRBJ2-3, with 7 bases matching TRBD1. The sample taken for sequencing was PBMCs. The source is a human donor in good health. Here the CDR3 reads CASSLRTGTSTDTQYF. For the CDR3, the DNA is TGTGCCAGCAGTCTGAGGACAGGTACGTCGACAGATACGCAGTATTTT.